This T cell receptor (beta chain) was found in a study of blood T cell repertoires in COVID-19 (dated by TCRdb to between 2020 and 2021). Context from the whole study: Samples from collaborators originated in the United States, Italy and Spain and spanned both the acute and convalescent phases of COVID-19. The material from the prospective study consisted of cDNA or gDNA derived from T cells, B-cell-depleted T cells, or PBMCs. The dataset comprised deeply sampled blood TCRbeta repertoires from subjects exposed to, actively infected with, or recovered from COVID-19. A freely available public database, intended as a resource for researchers studying the immune response to SARS-CoV-2, is where the repertoires were released. The samples were drawn from the first 160 participants of the ongoing ImmuneRACE study and from 1,254 subjects provided by 6 global collaborators. Nearly every sample came with metadata listing a de-identified subject ID, COVID-19 status, age in years and sex. HLA class I and class II types, where available, came from metadata supplied by the sample provider rather than from assay-based typing. Overall study results and their limits: How much clinical and demographic metadata was included differed by source and by participant, and the metadata was provided uncurated.

Points on this clone: The antigen this receptor binds is unknown. One base away there is no much larger clone; base qualities are not given.

Whole blood was collected in K2EDTA tubes by collaborating institutions according to the institutions' own protocols. For TCRbeta analysis, collaborators shipped samples as frozen whole blood, isolated PBMCs, or DNA extracted from either of those sample types. The immunoSEQ Assay, a bias-controlled multiplex PCR, was used to amplify TCRbeta CDR3 regions from genomic DNA. Per the original workflow: The number of nucleated cells in each sample was estimated from the amplification of reference gene primers within the assay. Sequence reads were collapsed and filtered to measure the absolute abundance of every unique TCRbeta CDR3 rearrangement. For each sample, productive Simpson clonality was calculated by taking the square root of Simpson's diversity index across productive rearrangements. TCRdb provides this immuneACCESS table in a form limited to in-frame rearrangements. Some clones are lacking; in checked studies, under half of them reflect an unresolved V gene, and why the rest are absent is not known. That table gives V, J and clone size, and the DNA gave D and trimming. This sample has about 190,000 clones in its table, and 88% of those were observed once. Together, the top ten hold about 1.1% of the sample.

This TCR derives from a man in his thirties or forties with acute or convalescent COVID-19. Material for sequencing was peripheral blood.

The encoded CDR3 is CASSLRTSGRWETQYF. The nucleotide sequence reads TGCGCCAGCAGCTTGCGGACTAGCGGGAGATGGGAGACCCAGTACTTC. The chain couples TRBV5-1 to TRBJ2-5, with TRBD2 matching 13 junction bases. Trimming accounts for 1 base at V and 5 bases at J, while the number of junction bases matched to no gene is 5. Reading the germline V gene gives CDR1 SGHRS and CDR2 YFSETQ. The CDR3 measures 16 amino acids from cysteine to phenylalanine. The retained sequence is limited to the CDR3, 48 bases, with the frame set at the first base.